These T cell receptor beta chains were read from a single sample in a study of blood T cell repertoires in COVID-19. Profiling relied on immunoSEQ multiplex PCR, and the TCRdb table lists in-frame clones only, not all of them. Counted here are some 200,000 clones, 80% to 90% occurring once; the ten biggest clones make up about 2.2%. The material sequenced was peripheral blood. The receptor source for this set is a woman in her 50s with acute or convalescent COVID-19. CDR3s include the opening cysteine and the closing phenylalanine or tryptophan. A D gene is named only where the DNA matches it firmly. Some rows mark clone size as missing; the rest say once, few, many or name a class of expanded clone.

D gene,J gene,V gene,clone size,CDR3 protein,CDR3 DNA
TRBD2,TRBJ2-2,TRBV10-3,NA,CAISDPRLAANTGELFF,TGTGCCATCAGTGATCCCCGACTAGCAGCGAACACCGGGGAGCTGTTTTTT
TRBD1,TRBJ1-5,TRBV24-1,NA,CATMRGQDYYSNQPQHF,TGTGCCACCATGAGGGGACAGGATTATTATAGCAATCAGCCCCAGCATTTT
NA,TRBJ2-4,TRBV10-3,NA,CAISEMLRGGLAKNIQYF,TGTGCCATCAGTGAAATGCTCAGGGGAGGGCTAGCCAAAAACATTCAGTACTTC
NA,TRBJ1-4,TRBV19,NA,CASAGNRAEKLFF,TGTGCCAGTGCCGGGAACAGGGCTGAAAAACTGTTTTTT
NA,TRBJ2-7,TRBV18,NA,CASSPRGYEQYF,TGTGCCAGCTCACCACGCGGCTACGAGCAGTACTTC
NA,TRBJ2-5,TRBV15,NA,CATSRYLRDNQETQYF,TGTGCCACCAGCAGGTACCTCCGGGACAACCAAGAGACCCAGTACTTC
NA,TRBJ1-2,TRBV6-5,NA,CASSLTINYGYTF,TGTGCCAGCAGTTTGACTATCAACTATGGCTACACCTTC
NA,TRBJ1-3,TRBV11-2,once,CASSLDSHSGNTIYF,TGTGCCAGCAGCTTGGACAGTCACTCTGGAAACACCATATATTTT
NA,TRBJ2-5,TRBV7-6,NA,CASSLALPGGTRETQYF,TGTGCCAGCAGCTTAGCGCTCCCGGGGGGCACGAGGGAGACCCAGTACTTC
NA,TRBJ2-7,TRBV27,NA,CASSLSASYEQYF,TGTGCCAGCAGTTTATCAGCTTCCTACGAGCAGTACTTC
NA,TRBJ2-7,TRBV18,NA,CASSPWDTLSYEQYF,TGTGCCAGCTCACCATGGGACACCCTCTCCTACGAGCAGTACTTC
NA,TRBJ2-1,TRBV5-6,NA,CASRHQRAVYNEQFF,TGTGCCAGCAGGCACCAGAGGGCAGTCTACAATGAGCAGTTCTTC
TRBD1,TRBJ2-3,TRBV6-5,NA,CASSKYGTGTDTQYF,TGTGCCAGCAGTAAATACGGGACAGGAACAGATACGCAGTATTTT
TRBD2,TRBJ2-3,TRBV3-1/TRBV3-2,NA,CASSPQWGLAGAQSTDTQYF,TGTGCCAGCAGCCCACAATGGGGACTAGCGGGGGCCCAAAGCACAGATACGCAGTATTTT
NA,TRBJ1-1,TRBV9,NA,CASSRGPQAFF,TGTGCCAGCAGCCGCGGGCCTCAAGCTTTCTTT
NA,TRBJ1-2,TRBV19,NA,CASSQDRFYGYTF,TGTGCCAGTAGCCAGGACAGATTTTATGGCTACACCTTC
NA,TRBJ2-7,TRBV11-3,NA,CASSHRRSYEQYF,TGTGCCAGCAGCCACCGGAGGAGCTACGAGCAGTACTTC
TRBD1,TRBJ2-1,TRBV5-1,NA,CASSFGQGSFNEQFF,TGCGCCAGCAGCTTCGGACAGGGGTCGTTTAATGAGCAGTTCTTC
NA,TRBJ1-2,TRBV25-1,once,CASSVEINYGYTF,TGTGCCAGCAGTGTCGAGATCAACTATGGCTACACCTTC
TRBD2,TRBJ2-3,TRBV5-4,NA,CASSHSGSPDTQYF,TGTGCCAGCAGTCATAGCGGGAGCCCAGATACGCAGTATTTT
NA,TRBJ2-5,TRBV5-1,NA,CASSFNSQETQYF,TGCGCCAGCAGCTTTAACAGCCAAGAGACCCAGTACTTC
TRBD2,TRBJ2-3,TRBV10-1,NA,CASSDGLAGAYSTDTQYF,TGCGCCAGCAGTGATGGACTAGCGGGGGCGTATTCAACAGATACGCAGTATTTT
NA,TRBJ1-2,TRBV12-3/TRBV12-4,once,CASSPLRGYTF,TGTGCCAGCAGCCCACTTCGGGGCTACACCTTC
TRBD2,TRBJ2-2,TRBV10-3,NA,CAISETVREDTGELFF,TGTGCCATCAGTGAAACGGTGCGGGAGGACACCGGGGAGCTGTTTTTT
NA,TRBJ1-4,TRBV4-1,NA,CASSQDWPGWEKLFF,TGCGCCAGCAGCCAAGATTGGCCAGGCTGGGAAAAACTGTTTTTT
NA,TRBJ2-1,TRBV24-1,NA,CATQPSSYNEQFF,TGTGCCACACAGCCCAGCTCCTACAATGAGCAGTTCTTC
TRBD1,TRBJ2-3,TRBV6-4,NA,CASSGQGRSTDTQYF,TGTGCCAGCAGTGGACAGGGAAGATCCACAGATACGCAGTATTTT
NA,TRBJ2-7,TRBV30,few,CAWNPGGSYEQYF,TGTGCCTGGAACCCTGGCGGCTCCTACGAGCAGTACTTC
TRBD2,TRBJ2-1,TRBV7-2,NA,CASRSTSGGAYNEQFF,TGTGCCAGCAGATCGACTAGCGGGGGAGCCTACAATGAGCAGTTCTTC